Detailed here is one T cell receptor (beta chain). These data are taken from a study of shared clonotypes between healthy human individuals. At deep level, the assay was performed. An even split of each subset's genomic DNA across several immunoSEQ plates was performed. Method: immunoSEQ multiplex PCR; TCRdb's copy keeps in-frame clones and lacks some. Among millions of clones listed, around nine tenths were seen once. Trimming took off 0 bases at V and 0 bases at J, with 8 bases between the two ends. CDR1 is MRHNA and CDR2 is SNTAGT in the germline V gene. This CDR3 spans 16 amino acids. This sequence was found in a man aged 18 to 29 in good health. The chain employs TRBV6-4 and TRBJ2-2, with D unresolved. The material sequenced was naive CD4+ T cells sorted from blood. Specified subset: CD45RA+ positively selected. CDR3 protein: CASSDSSVPNTGELFF. The CDR3 nucleotides read TGTGCCAGCAGTGACTCCTCCGTTCCGAACACCGGGGAGCTGTTTTTT.